This T cell receptor (beta chain) came from a study of T cell responses to AZD1222 COVID-19 vaccine. Findings and limits, study-wide: Elevations in Spike-specific TCR breadth and depth followed administration of two AZD1222 doses. White British donors predominated, females outnumbered males, and clonal diversity was possibly underestimated. Dominant at 160-218 and 743-854, vaccine-associated CD4 TCRs also spanned spike.

With 4 bases clipped from V and 1 base from J, the junction kept 8 bases outside the gene matches. Germline CDR1 reads LNHDA; CDR2 reads SQIVND (reference sequence). CDR3 size: 16 residues. This clone was seen a handful of times. The antigen remains unidentified. Assay used: immunoSEQ multiplex PCR; TCRdb lists only in-frame clones, some missing. The table records around 94,000 clones, around 86% of them present only once. The starting material was peripheral blood, obtained on day 0 of AZD1222 vaccination. The receptor comes from an adult in good health. J is TRBJ1-1 and V is TRBV19; 8 positions agree with TRBD1. The CDR3 coding sequence is TGTGCCAGTAGTACCAGAACCGGGACAGGGAACACTGAAGCTTTCTTT. Translation gives CASSTRTGTGNTEAFF.